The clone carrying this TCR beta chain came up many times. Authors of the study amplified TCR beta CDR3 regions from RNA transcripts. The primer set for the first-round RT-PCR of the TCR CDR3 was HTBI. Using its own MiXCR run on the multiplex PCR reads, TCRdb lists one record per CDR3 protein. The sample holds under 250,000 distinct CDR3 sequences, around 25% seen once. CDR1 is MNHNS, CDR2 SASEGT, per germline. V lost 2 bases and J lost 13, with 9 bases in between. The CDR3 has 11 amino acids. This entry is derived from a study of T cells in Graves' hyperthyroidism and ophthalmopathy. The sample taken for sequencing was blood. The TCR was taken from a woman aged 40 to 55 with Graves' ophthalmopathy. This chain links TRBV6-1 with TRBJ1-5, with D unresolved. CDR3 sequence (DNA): TGTGCCAGCAGTGAAAGTTTTTTTCAGCATTTT. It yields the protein CASSESFFQHF.